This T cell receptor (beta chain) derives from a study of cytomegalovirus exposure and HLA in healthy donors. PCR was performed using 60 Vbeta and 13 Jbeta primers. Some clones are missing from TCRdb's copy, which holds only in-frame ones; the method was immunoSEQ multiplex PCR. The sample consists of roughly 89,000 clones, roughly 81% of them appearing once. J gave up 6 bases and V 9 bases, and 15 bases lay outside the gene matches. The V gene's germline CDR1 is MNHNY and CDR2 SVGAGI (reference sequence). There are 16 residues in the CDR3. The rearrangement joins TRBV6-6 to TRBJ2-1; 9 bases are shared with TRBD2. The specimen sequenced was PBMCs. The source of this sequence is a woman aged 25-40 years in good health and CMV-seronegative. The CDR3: CASTAPGTSRGNEQFF. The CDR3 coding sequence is TGTGCCAGTACAGCCCCGGGGACTAGCCGGGGCAATGAGCAGTTCTTC.